The 20 T cell receptor beta chains in this list originate from one sample, sequenced in a study of CD8+ T cells in alopecia areata. After isolation, RNA underwent reverse transcription to generate cDNA as the sequencing template. Measured with immunoSEQ multiplex PCR; TCRdb has only the in-frame clones, and not every one. The profile shows about 82,000 clones, roughly 51% of them singletons. Input material: NKG2D-high CD8+ T cells sorted from blood. These receptors all come from a human donor with alopecia areata.

This clone was seen only a few times. The CDR3 here is CAVRDDYGYTF. The CDR3 DNA is TGTGCCGTCAGGGACGACTATGGCTACACCTTC. The rearrangement links TRBV27 to TRBJ1-2; the D gene is possibly TRBD1 (5 bases). V was pared by 11 bases and J by 3 bases, with 10 bases between. There are 11 residues in the CDR3. Germline CDR1 is MNHEY and CDR2 is SMNVEV (reference sequence).

The chain couples TRBV27 to TRBJ1-5; possible D gene TRBD1, 6 bases. This CDR3 contains 14 residues. V dropped 3 bases and J dropped 4 bases, with 10 bases sitting between them. Per the germline V gene, CDR1 is MNHEY and CDR2 is SMNVEV (reference sequence). The CDR3 sequence is CASSFAGENQPQHF. CDR3 nucleotides: TGTGCCAGCAGTTTCGCAGGGGAGAATCAGCCCCAGCATTTT.

This CDR3 is CASSVGQGSYNEQFF. As DNA, the CDR3 is TGTGCCAGCAGCGTAGGACAGGGGTCCTACAATGAGCAGTTCTTC. The V call is TRBV9, the J call TRBJ2-1, with 8 bases identical to TRBD1. Germline V gene sequence: CDR1 SGDLS, CDR2 YYNGEE. V trimming: 0 bases; J trimming: 1 base; junction bases outside the gene matches: 0. The CDR3 spans 15 residues.

This chain joins TRBV5-6 and TRBJ1-2, with unresolved D. This CDR3 spans 12 amino acids. The V gene's germline CDR1 is SGHDT and CDR2 YYEEEE. Trimming cost V 3 bases and J 3 bases, with 6 bases left between them. The chain's CDR3 is CASSSADYGYTF. CDR3 DNA sequence: TGTGCCAGCAGCTCCGCGGACTATGGCTACACCTTC. Looking up the rest from reference TRBV5-6 and TRBJ1-2 gives the full variable domain: DAGVTQSPTHLIKTRGQQVTLRCSPKSGHDTVSWYQQALGQGPQFIFQYYEEEERQRGNFPDRFSGHQFPNYSSELNVNALLLGDSALYLCASSSADYGYTFGSGTRLTVV.

The chain recombines TRBV18 with TRBJ2-5; D is undetermined. Germline lookup yields CDR1 KGHSH and CDR2 LQKENI. The CDR3 totals 13 residues. Deletions cut 3 bases from V and 4 bases from J, with 9 bases between. As DNA, the CDR3 is TGTGCCAGCTCACCGTGGGGTGGAGAGACCCAGTACTTC. Its translation is CASSPWGGETQYF.

The rearrangement uses TRBV6-5 and TRBJ2-5; the D is unclear. With 4 bases removed from V and 5 bases from J, the gap between germline ends came to 11 bases. From germline, CDR1 is MNHEY and CDR2 SVGAGI. This CDR3 has 13 residues. CDR3: CASSFSLLETQYF. The CDR3 region has the DNA TGTGCCAGCAGTTTCAGTCTCCTCGAGACCCAGTACTTC.

This chain joins TRBV28 and TRBJ2-7, with unresolved D. This CDR3 has 14 residues. The germline gives CDR1 MDHEN, CDR2 SYDVKM. V lost 3 bases and J lost 0, with 9 bases in between. The DNA of the CDR3 is TGTGCCAGCAGTTTGAGGTCGGACTCCTACGAGCAGTACTTC. Amino acid sequence: CASSLRSDSYEQYF.

The chain recombines TRBV9 with TRBJ2-1; D is perhaps TRBD1 or TRBD2 (6 bases each). This CDR3 has 15 residues. CDR1 is SGDLS, CDR2 YYNGEE, per germline. The V end lost 0 bases, the J end lost 6 bases, and 13 bases lay between the germline ends. The CDR3 here is CASSVEGTGANEQFF. CDR3 nucleotide sequence: TGTGCCAGCAGCGTAGAGGGGACGGGGGCCAATGAGCAGTTCTTC.

The V gene is TRBV4-1, the J gene TRBJ1-1; D unclear. Trimming took off 3 bases at V and 6 bases at J, with 11 bases between the two ends. The CDR3 is 13 residues long. The germline V gene encodes CDR1 MGHRA and CDR2 YSYEKL. This CDR3 reads CASSQLSTAEAFF. CDR3 bases: TGCGCCAGCAGCCAGCTGAGCACTGCTGAAGCTTTCTTT.

This chain links TRBV11-2 with TRBJ2-7, with TRBD1 as a possible D gene (6 bases). The CDR3 is made up of 14 amino acids. V was shortened by 5 bases and J by 3 bases, with 14 bases between the two germline ends. Germline loops: CDR1 SGHAT, CDR2 FQNNGV. CDR3 protein: CASSQGHGNYEQYF. The CDR3, as DNA: TGTGCCAGCAGCCAGGGGCACGGAAACTACGAGCAGTACTTC.

V is TRBV29-1 and J is TRBJ2-1; a weak D match, TRBD2 (5 bases). CDR1 SQVTM and CDR2 ANQGSEA come from the germline V gene. This CDR3 contains 13 residues. The V end was cut by 4 bases, the J end by 9 bases, with 16 bases between. In DNA form, the CDR3 reads TGCAGCGTTGTGGTGGGAGAGAATGGTGAGCAGTTCTTC. Its protein product is CSVVVGENGEQFF.

The chain links TRBV29-1 to TRBJ2-7; a possible D gene is TRBD1 (5 bases). The CDR3 spans 14 residues. The V end was cut by 0 bases, the J end by 2 bases, with 11 bases between. CDR1 and CDR2 from the germline V gene are SQVTM and ANQGSEA. CDR3 protein: CSVEDQDTTYEQYF. For the CDR3, the DNA is TGCAGCGTTGAAGATCAGGACACTACCTACGAGCAGTACTTC.

The rearrangement links TRBV5-1 to TRBJ2-7; D uncertain. This CDR3 is 13 amino acids long. Per germline, CDR1 SGHRS and CDR2 YFSETQ. Trimming removed 1 base from V and 0 bases from J, with 5 bases in between. CDR3 nucleotide sequence: TGCGCCAGCAGCTTGTCGTCCTCCTACGAGCAGTACTTC. As protein: CASSLSSSYEQYF.

The chain joins TRBV12-5 to TRBJ1-5; 7 bases agree with TRBD1. The CDR3 length is 17 residues. Germline-derived CDR1 and CDR2 are LGHNT and FRNRAP. The J segment lost 0 bases and the V segment lost 6 bases, leaving 11 bases of the junction unmatched. The CDR3 region has the DNA TGTGCTAGTGGGGATACGGGACAGACGATTAGCAATCAGCCCCAGCATTTT. Its translation: CASGDTGQTISNQPQHF. Supplemented by reference TRBV12-5 and TRBJ1-5, the full variable domain reads DARVTQTPRHKVTEMGQEVTMRCQPILGHNTVFWYRQTMMQGLELLAYFRNRAPLDDSGMPKDRFSAEMPDATLATLKIQPSEPRDSAVYFCASGDTGQTISNQPQHFGDGTRLSIL.

Here the CDR3 DNA reads TGCAGCGTTGTGGGGGGACAGCTGAGCTCCTACGAGCAGTACTTC. This encodes CSVVGGQLSSYEQYF. The J gene is TRBJ2-7, the V gene TRBV29-1, with a tentative D call TRBD1 (7 bases). This CDR3 spans 15 amino acids. CDR1 and CDR2 (germline): SQVTM, ANQGSEA. Trimming cost V 4 bases and J 0 bases, with 16 bases left between them.

The V call is TRBV13, the J call TRBJ2-7, with 8 nucleotides matching TRBD2. CDR1 PRHDT and CDR2 FYEKMQ come from the germline V gene (reference sequence). Trimming removed 0 bases from V and 2 bases from J; junction bases left unmatched: 0. The CDR3 runs to 14 residues. CDR3 residues: CASSLGRGAYEQYF. CDR3 coding DNA: TGTGCCAGCAGCTTAGGGCGGGGGGCCTACGAGCAGTACTTC.

This sequence joins TRBV30 and TRBJ2-7; a possible D gene is TRBD1 (6 bases). V was shortened by 3 bases and J by 3 bases, with 9 bases between the two germline ends. CDR1 is GTSNPN and CDR2 is SVGIG in the germline V gene (reference sequence). This CDR3 is built from 12 residues. The CDR3 DNA follows: TGTGCCTGGAGCACACAGGGCTACGAGCAGTACTTC. Encoded protein: CAWSTQGYEQYF.

The J gene is TRBJ2-4, the V gene TRBV5-6, with 9 positions matching TRBD2. Germline V gene sequence: CDR1 SGHDT, CDR2 YYEEEE. The CDR3 contains 16 residues. Trimming cost V 0 bases and J 3 bases; bases outside gene matches: 4. In nucleotides, the CDR3 is TGTGCCAGCAGCTTGGGCGGTAGCGGGGGCAAAAACATTCAGTACTTC. It encodes CASSLGGSGGKNIQYF.

As for this clone: Other DNA sequences in the sample encode the same CDR3. The rearrangement links TRBV7-9 to TRBJ1-2; no firm D call. This CDR3 contains 11 residues. The germline V gene encodes CDR1 SEHNR and CDR2 FQNEAQ (reference sequence). V was pared by 1 base and J by 3 bases, with 0 bases between. CDR3 coding DNA: TGTGCCAGCAGCTTAGACTATGGCTACACCTTC. This translates into CASSLDYGYTF.

This clone was found a few times. The chain couples TRBV6-5 to TRBJ1-1; no clear D. Trimming took 5 bases from V and 6 from J, leaving 13 bases between them. CDR1 and CDR2 from the germline V gene are MNHEY and SVGAGI. The CDR3 sequence is 13 residues long. Here the CDR3 reads CASSLPGGAEAFF. The CDR3 coding sequence is TGTGCCAGCAGTCTCCCCGGCGGCGCTGAAGCTTTCTTT.